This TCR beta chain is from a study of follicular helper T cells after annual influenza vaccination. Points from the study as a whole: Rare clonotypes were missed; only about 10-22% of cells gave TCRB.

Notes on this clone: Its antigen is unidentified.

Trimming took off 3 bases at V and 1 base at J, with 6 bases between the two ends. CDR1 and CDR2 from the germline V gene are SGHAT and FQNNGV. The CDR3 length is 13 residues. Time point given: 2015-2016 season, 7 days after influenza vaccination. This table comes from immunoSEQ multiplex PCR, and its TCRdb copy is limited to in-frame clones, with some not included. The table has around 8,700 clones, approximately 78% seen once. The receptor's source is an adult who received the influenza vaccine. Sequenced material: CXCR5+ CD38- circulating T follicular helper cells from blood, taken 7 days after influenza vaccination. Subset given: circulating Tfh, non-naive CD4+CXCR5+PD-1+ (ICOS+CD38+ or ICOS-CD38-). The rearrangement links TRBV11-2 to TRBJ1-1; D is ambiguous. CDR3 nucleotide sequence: TGTGCCAGCAGCTTCATGGGGAACACTGAAGCTTTCTTT. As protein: CASSFMGNTEAFF.